This paragraph reports one T cell receptor (beta chain). The data are from a study of PD-L1 blockade in urothelial cancer. The germline V gene encodes CDR1 LNHDA and CDR2 SQIVND (reference sequence). The junction had 11 bases not matched to a gene; V was cut back by 5 bases and J by 2 bases. This CDR3 region has 16 residues. Sequencing used immunoSEQ multiplex PCR; TCRdb keeps in-frame clones, though not all of them. Seen here are around 45,000 clones, approximately 80% observed once, and the top ten hold under 20%. Time point noted: pretreatment peripheral blood. The source of this sequence is a man aged 60 to 69 with urothelial cancer. This chain joins TRBV19 and TRBJ1-1, with 7 nucleotides matching TRBD1. The starting material was PBMCs, obtained around atezolizumab (anti-PD-L1) treatment. CDR3 residues: CASSGSDRVRNTEAFF. CDR3 DNA: TGTGCCAGTAGTGGATCAGACAGGGTTAGAAACACTGAAGCTTTCTTT.